The present T cell receptor (beta chain) was sequenced within a study of control samples from healthy donors and cancer patients. CDR3 length equals 15 residues. The V end lost 5 bases, the J end lost 10 bases, and 23 bases lay between the germline ends. In germline, CDR1 is MNHNS, CDR2 SASEGT. Sequenced by immunoSEQ multiplex PCR; TCRdb stores in-frame clones only, minus some. The data contain approximately 180,000 clones, approximately 94% of them seen just once; the ten biggest clones take up around 1.3%. The source material was blood. The chain carries TRBV6-1 and TRBJ1-1; no definite D call. The TCR originated in a woman aged 18 to 35 in good health. Written as DNA, the CDR3 is TGTGCCAGCAGTTCCCCCACGGGAACCCTTTCGGGAGCTTTCTTT. Protein: CASSSPTGTLSGAFF.